The rows below give T cell receptor beta chains drawn from one sample of a study of blood T cell repertoires in COVID-19. The repertoire was sequenced with immunoSEQ multiplex PCR; TCRdb's copy has only in-frame clones and lacks some. Among roughly 250,000 clones listed, 80% to 85% were seen once. The specimen sequenced was peripheral blood. The receptors shown here come from a woman aged 55-70 years with active or convalescent COVID-19. Each CDR3 is given without its conserved first and last residue.

j_call: TRBJ1-2
v_call: TRBV7-9
cdr3_aa: ASSLGGDSFYGYT

j_call: TRBJ1-1
v_call: TRBV5-6
cdr3_aa: ASSWRSTAQNTEAF

j_call: TRBJ2-1
v_call: TRBV5-8
cdr3_aa: ASSSFSGLAGGRLYNEQF

j_call: TRBJ1-4
v_call: TRBV19
cdr3_aa: ASSISAGDEKLF

j_call: TRBJ2-7
v_call: TRBV3-1/TRBV3-2
cdr3_aa: ASSLQPGAYEQY

j_call: TRBJ2-7
v_call: TRBV4-1
cdr3_aa: ASSPWRGEDEQY

j_call: TRBJ2-7
v_call: TRBV10-1
cdr3_aa: ASSELQGRQY

j_call: TRBJ1-2
v_call: TRBV27
cdr3_aa: ASSGGQGVNYGYT

j_call: TRBJ2-7
v_call: TRBV7-9
cdr3_aa: ASSLGTAGSYEQY

j_call: TRBJ2-2
v_call: TRBV18
cdr3_aa: ASSPAISGGHELF

j_call: TRBJ2-3
v_call: TRBV7-3
cdr3_aa: ASSPSNGLDTQY

j_call: TRBJ1-1
v_call: TRBV30
cdr3_aa: AWSVAGTGKAF

j_call: TRBJ1-1
v_call: TRBV6-5
cdr3_aa: ASSKTGWNTEAF

j_call: TRBJ1-6
v_call: TRBV4-3
cdr3_aa: ASSQRNRGPNSPLH

j_call: TRBJ1-6
v_call: TRBV30
cdr3_aa: AWRETPAAYNSPLH

j_call: TRBJ2-7
v_call: TRBV5-1
cdr3_aa: ASSSGTVGYEQY

j_call: TRBJ1-2
v_call: TRBV19
cdr3_aa: ASSIDPEGAPYGYT

j_call: TRBJ2-7
v_call: TRBV13
cdr3_aa: ASSLRQGVIYEQY

j_call: TRBJ2-2
v_call: TRBV10-3
cdr3_aa: AISESKTGGNTGELF

j_call: TRBJ2-2
v_call: TRBV6-6
cdr3_aa: ASRNSGTSRTGELF

j_call: TRBJ1-1
v_call: TRBV19
cdr3_aa: ASSATAGTEAF

j_call: TRBJ1-4
v_call: TRBV7-2
cdr3_aa: ASSLFAGASEKLF

j_call: TRBJ2-3
v_call: TRBV9
cdr3_aa: ASSAASGLTDTQY

j_call: TRBJ2-5
v_call: TRBV7-9
cdr3_aa: ASSLVGGTQETQY

j_call: TRBJ1-6
v_call: TRBV19
cdr3_aa: ASSIVPDSPLH

j_call: TRBJ2-5
v_call: TRBV12-3/TRBV12-4
cdr3_aa: ASRVRGGKTQY

j_call: TRBJ1-6
v_call: TRBV7-9
cdr3_aa: ASSLVQGSSYNSPLH

j_call: TRBJ2-3
v_call: TRBV2
cdr3_aa: ASTASGGANTQY

j_call: TRBJ2-1
v_call: TRBV7-6
cdr3_aa: ASSLASSSYNEQF

j_call: TRBJ1-2
v_call: TRBV5-4
cdr3_aa: ASSFPGDDGYT

j_call: TRBJ1-2
v_call: TRBV19
cdr3_aa: ASTRTERGYGYT

j_call: TRBJ2-1
v_call: TRBV12-3/TRBV12-4
cdr3_aa: ATGRGAYNEQF

j_call: TRBJ1-2
v_call: TRBV20-1
cdr3_aa: SASTGGAYGYT

j_call: TRBJ1-3
v_call: TRBV30
cdr3_aa: AWSVHGGGNTIY

j_call: TRBJ2-7
v_call: TRBV3-1/TRBV3-2
cdr3_aa: ASSQDTQGTYEQY

j_call: TRBJ2-1
v_call: TRBV5-1
cdr3_aa: ASGPDRPSYNEQF

j_call: TRBJ2-2
v_call: TRBV4-3
cdr3_aa: ASSQGYTTNTGELF

j_call: TRBJ1-1
v_call: TRBV11-1
cdr3_aa: ASSRSAGGRTEAF

j_call: TRBJ2-5
v_call: TRBV6-5
cdr3_aa: ASTRGGGETQY

j_call: TRBJ1-1
v_call: TRBV7-2
cdr3_aa: ASSLGGGWGAF

j_call: TRBJ1-2
v_call: TRBV11-2
cdr3_aa: ASSLEASYGYT

j_call: TRBJ1-6
v_call: TRBV6-2/TRBV6-3
cdr3_aa: ASSYWQDNNSPLH

j_call: TRBJ1-1
v_call: TRBV29-1
cdr3_aa: SVDTPNTEAF

j_call: TRBJ1-3
v_call: TRBV9
cdr3_aa: ASSITGDSGNTIY

j_call: TRBJ2-4
v_call: TRBV3-1/TRBV3-2
cdr3_aa: ASSRGDRVRAAKNIQY

j_call: TRBJ1-2
v_call: TRBV5-5
cdr3_aa: ASSYGQGRGYGYT

j_call: TRBJ1-1
v_call: TRBV5-1
cdr3_aa: ASSLSYTGNTEAF

j_call: TRBJ2-1
v_call: TRBV11-2
cdr3_aa: ASSLRQSGDEQF

j_call: TRBJ1-2
v_call: TRBV19
cdr3_aa: AGTGYT

j_call: TRBJ1-1
v_call: TRBV5-1
cdr3_aa: ASSFKIGTGRNTEAF

j_call: TRBJ2-7
v_call: TRBV19
cdr3_aa: ASSMSPWSDEQY

j_call: TRBJ1-5
v_call: TRBV2
cdr3_aa: ASRVTPNQPQH

j_call: TRBJ2-7
v_call: TRBV5-1
cdr3_aa: ASSLEGMGQGFDEQY

j_call: TRBJ2-7
v_call: TRBV4-2
cdr3_aa: ASSQAGGATYEQY

j_call: TRBJ1-3
v_call: TRBV12-5
cdr3_aa: ASGLGHPGNTIY